This TCR beta chain was profiled in a study of OX40 agonist ivuxolimab in advanced cancers. Study information: Dose-escalation cases comprised hepatocellular carcinoma, melanoma, renal cell or head and neck cancer.

Repertoires were generated with immunoSEQ multiplex PCR, while TCRdb's copy carries only in-frame clones and drops some. The repertoire holds roughly 41,000 clones, roughly nine tenths seen once, with roughly 2.4% in the top ten. Germline V gene sequence: CDR1 SEHNR, CDR2 FQNEAQ (reference sequence). Trimming stripped 8 bases from V and 3 bases from J, with 14 bases between. This CDR3 region has 14 residues. V usage is TRBV7-9 and J usage is TRBJ2-1; possible D gene TRBD1, 6 bases. The sequenced sample was CD4+ or CD8+ T cells sorted from blood, obtained in a trial of the OX40 agonist ivuxolimab. This TCR was recovered from an adult with an advanced solid tumor such as melanoma, head and neck, liver or kidney cancer. CDR3 nucleotides: TGTGCCAGCCCCGACACAGGGAACTACAATGAGCAGTTCTTC. Amino acids: CASPDTGNYNEQFF.